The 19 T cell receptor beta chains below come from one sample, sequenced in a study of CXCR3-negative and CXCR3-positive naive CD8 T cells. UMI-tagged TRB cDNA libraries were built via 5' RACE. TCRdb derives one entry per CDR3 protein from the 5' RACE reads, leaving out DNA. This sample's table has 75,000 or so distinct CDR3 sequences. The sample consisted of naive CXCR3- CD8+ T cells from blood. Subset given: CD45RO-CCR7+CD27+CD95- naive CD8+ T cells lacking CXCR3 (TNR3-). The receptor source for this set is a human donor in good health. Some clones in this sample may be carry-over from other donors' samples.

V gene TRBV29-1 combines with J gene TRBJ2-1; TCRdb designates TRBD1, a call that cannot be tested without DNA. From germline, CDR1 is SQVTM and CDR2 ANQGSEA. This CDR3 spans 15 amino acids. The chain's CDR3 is CSVPVGASSYNEQFF.

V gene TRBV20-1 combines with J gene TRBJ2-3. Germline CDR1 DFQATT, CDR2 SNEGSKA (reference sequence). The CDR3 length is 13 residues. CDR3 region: CSARDPFGDTQYF.

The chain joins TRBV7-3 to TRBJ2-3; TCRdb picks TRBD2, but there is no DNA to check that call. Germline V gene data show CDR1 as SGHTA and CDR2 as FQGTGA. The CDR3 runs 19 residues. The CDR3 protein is CASSSDQGLAGASTDTQYF.

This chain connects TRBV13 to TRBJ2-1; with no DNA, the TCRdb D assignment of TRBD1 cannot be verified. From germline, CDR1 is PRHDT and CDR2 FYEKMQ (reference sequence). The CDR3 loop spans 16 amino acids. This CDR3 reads CASSFKTAGASNEQFF.

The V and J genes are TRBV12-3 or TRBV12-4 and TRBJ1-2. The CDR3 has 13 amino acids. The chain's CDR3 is CASSWEANYGYTF.

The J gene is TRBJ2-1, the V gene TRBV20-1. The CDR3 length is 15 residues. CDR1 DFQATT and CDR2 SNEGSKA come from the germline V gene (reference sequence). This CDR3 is CSASSAGVGYNEQFF.

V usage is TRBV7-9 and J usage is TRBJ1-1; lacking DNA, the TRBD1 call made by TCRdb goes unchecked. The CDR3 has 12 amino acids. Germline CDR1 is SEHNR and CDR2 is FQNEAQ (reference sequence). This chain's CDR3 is CASSLWDRKAFF.

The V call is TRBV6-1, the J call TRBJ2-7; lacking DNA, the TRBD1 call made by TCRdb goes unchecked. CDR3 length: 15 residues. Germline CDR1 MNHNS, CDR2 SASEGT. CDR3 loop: CASSEGTGGSYEQYF.

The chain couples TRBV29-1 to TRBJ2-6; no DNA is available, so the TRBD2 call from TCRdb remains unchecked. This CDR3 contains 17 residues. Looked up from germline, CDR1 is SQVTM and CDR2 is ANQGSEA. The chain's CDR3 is CSVEERDSPSGANVLTF. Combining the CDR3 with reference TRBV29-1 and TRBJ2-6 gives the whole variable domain SAVISQKPSRDICQRGTSLTIQCQVDSQVTMMFWYRQQPGQSLTLIATANQGSEATYESGFVIDKFPISRPNLTFSTLTVSNMSPEDSSIYLCSVEERDSPSGANVLTFGAGSRLTVL.

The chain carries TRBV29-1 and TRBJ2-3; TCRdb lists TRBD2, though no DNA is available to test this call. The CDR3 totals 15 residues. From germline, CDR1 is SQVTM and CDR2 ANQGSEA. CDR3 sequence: CSVDSSGARTDTQYF.

The CDR3 region is CASSQDPTGGNYEQYF. J is TRBJ2-7 and V is TRBV4-3; TCRdb outputs TRBD1, but without DNA this stays unchecked. This CDR3 is built from 16 residues. Germline V gives CDR1 LGHNA, CDR2 YSLEER.

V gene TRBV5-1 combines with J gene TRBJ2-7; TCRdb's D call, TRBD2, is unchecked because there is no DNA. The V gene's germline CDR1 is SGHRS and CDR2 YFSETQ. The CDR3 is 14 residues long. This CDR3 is CASSFEGPSYEQYF.

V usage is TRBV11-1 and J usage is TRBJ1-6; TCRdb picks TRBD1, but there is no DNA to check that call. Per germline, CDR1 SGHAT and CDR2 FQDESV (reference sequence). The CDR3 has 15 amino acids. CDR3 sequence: CASSFGMNDNSPLHF.

The CDR3 is CASSFSSGTNNEQFF. V and J are TRBV12-3 or TRBV12-4 and TRBJ2-1; TCRdb picks TRBD2, but there is no DNA to check that call. This CDR3 comprises 15 residues.

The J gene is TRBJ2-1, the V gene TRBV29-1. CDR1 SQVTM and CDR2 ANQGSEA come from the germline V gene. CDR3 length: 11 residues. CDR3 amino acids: CSVEYVNEQFF.

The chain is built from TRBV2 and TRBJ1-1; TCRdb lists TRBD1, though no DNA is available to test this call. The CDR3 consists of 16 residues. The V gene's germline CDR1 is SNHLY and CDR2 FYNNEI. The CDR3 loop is CASRPPTGGKDTEAFF.

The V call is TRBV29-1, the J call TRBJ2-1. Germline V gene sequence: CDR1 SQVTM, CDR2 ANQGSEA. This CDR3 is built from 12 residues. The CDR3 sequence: CSVETVGPEQFF.

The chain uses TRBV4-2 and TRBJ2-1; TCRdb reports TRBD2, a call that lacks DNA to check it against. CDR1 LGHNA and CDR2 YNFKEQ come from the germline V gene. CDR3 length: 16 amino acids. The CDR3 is CASSQDDTSGGNEQFF.

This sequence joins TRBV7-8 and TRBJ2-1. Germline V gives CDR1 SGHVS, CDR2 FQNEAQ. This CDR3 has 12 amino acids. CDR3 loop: CASSLIRNEQFF.